A single sample gave rise to the 8 T cell receptor beta chains below, sequenced in a study of cytomegalovirus exposure and HLA in healthy donors. Profiled with immunoSEQ multiplex PCR; TCRdb holds only in-frame clones, not every one. The data show 330,000 or so clones, about nine tenths seen once. The sample consisted of PBMCs. The source of these receptors is a woman in her late teens or twenties in good health and CMV-seronegative.

The chain is built from TRBV5-1 and TRBJ2-7; D might be TRBD2 (5 bases). V dropped 3 bases and J dropped 1 base, with 11 bases sitting between them. The germline gives CDR1 SGHRS, CDR2 YFSETQ. This CDR3 spans 14 amino acids. The CDR3: CASSSGLLSYEQYF. Written as DNA, the CDR3 is TGCGCCAGCAGCTCAGGACTGCTTTCCTACGAGCAGTACTTC.

The chain couples TRBV27 to TRBJ2-3; 7 positions agree with TRBD2. J was trimmed by 3 bases and V by 5 bases; bases with no gene match: 11. Germline loops: CDR1 MNHEY, CDR2 SMNVEV (reference sequence). The CDR3 contains 16 residues. CDR3 residues: CASSAPSGTLTDTQYF. CDR3 nucleotide sequence: TGTGCCAGCAGTGCCCCTAGCGGAACCCTGACAGATACGCAGTATTTT.

This clone was found once. The chain couples TRBV9 to TRBJ2-1, with a possible D match to TRBD2 (5 bases). The V and J ends lost 3 bases and 3 bases respectively, with 16 bases between them. Per germline, CDR1 SGDLS and CDR2 YYNGEE. This CDR3 contains 16 residues. CDR3 amino acids: CASSAGESPYYNEQFF. The DNA for the CDR3 is TGTGCCAGCAGCGCCGGGGAGTCCCCGTACTACAATGAGCAGTTCTTC. Supplemented by reference TRBV9 and TRBJ2-1, the full variable domain reads DSGVTQTPKHLITATGQRVTLRCSPRSGDLSVYWYQQSLDQGLQFLIQYYNGEERAKGNILERFSAQQFPDLHSELNLSSLELGDSALYFCASSAGESPYYNEQFFGPGTRLTVL.

A note on this clone: Other DNA sequences in the same sample also yield this CDR3. This chain links TRBV5-1 with TRBJ2-7; no reliable D call. CDR3 length equals 12 residues. The V end lost 4 bases, the J end lost 0 bases, and 5 bases lay between the germline ends. Germline V gives CDR1 SGHRS, CDR2 YFSETQ. In nucleotides, the CDR3 is TGCGCCAGCAGCCCAAACTCCTACGAGCAGTACTTC. Its translation is CASSPNSYEQYF. Variable domain in full (rest from reference TRBV5-1 and TRBJ2-7): KAGVTQTPRYLIKTRGQQVTLSCSPISGHRSVSWYQQTPGQGLQFLFEYFSETQRNKGNFPGRFSGRQFSNSRSEMNVSTLELGDSALYLCASSPNSYEQYFGPGTRLTVT.

The CDR3 spells CASSEAGQVSYGYTF. CDR3 bases: TGTGCCAGCAGTGAAGCCGGTCAGGTGTCCTATGGCTACACCTTC. The V and J genes are TRBV2 and TRBJ1-2; no reliable D call. CDR1 is SNHLY and CDR2 is FYNNEI in the germline V gene. This CDR3 has 15 residues. V was clipped by 0 bases and J by 4 bases, with 12 bases between them.

In its sample, this clone was seen once. The chain joins TRBV28 to TRBJ1-2; D is unresolved. Trimming removed 7 bases at V and 7 bases at J, with 13 bases between. Germline-derived CDR1 and CDR2 are MDHEN and SYDVKM. This CDR3 is 12 amino acids long. The CDR3 sequence is CASNPTRGGYTF. The CDR3 bases are TGTGCCAGCAACCCCACCCGGGGTGGCTACACCTTC.

The chain recombines TRBV6-1 with TRBJ1-2; 11 nucleotides match TRBD1. J gave up 4 bases and V 1 base, and 2 bases lay outside the gene matches. In germline, CDR1 is MNHNS, CDR2 SASEGT. This CDR3 is 15 amino acids long. CDR3 protein: CASSEGTGGAYGYTF. For the CDR3, the DNA is TGTGCCAGCAGTGAAGGGACAGGGGGCGCCTATGGCTACACCTTC.

This rearrangement joins TRBV6-1 to TRBJ2-1, with 9 positions matching TRBD1. CDR1 is MNHNS, CDR2 SASEGT, per germline. The CDR3 covers 15 residues. V gave up 6 bases and J gave up 7 bases; unmatched junction bases: 10. As DNA, the CDR3 is TGTGCCAGCAGCGGGAGGTACAGGGGGCTGAATGAGCAGTTCTTC. This gives the protein CASSGRYRGLNEQFF.